The 29 T cell receptor beta chains below come from one sample, sequenced in a study of CD8 T cells in ankylosing spondylitis. TCRdb reprocessed the 5' RACE reads via MiXCR and lists one record per CDR3 protein. The sample lists 340,000 or so distinct CDR3 sequences, roughly 15% occurring once. Sequenced: blood, either unsorted or a sorted T cell fraction (not recorded which). The receptor source for this set is a male donor with ankylosing spondylitis or in good health (not recorded which).

This rearrangement joins TRBV15 to TRBJ2-7, with 7 bases identical to TRBD2. This CDR3 spans 15 amino acids. The germline V gene encodes CDR1 LNHNV and CDR2 YYDKDF (reference sequence). V lost 0 bases to trimming and J lost 3 bases; unmatched junction nucleotides: 5. CDR3 sequence reads: CATSRDPGGLYEQYF. In DNA, the CDR3 is TGTGCCACCAGCAGAGATCCGGGGGGACTCTACGAGCAGTACTTC.

V gene TRBV29-1 combines with J gene TRBJ2-5; the D gene could be TRBD1 or TRBD2 (5 bases each). The germline V and J ends were trimmed by 0 bases and 9 bases, with 14 bases remaining between them. CDR1 and CDR2 from the germline V gene are SQVTM and ANQGSEA. The CDR3 is 13 residues long. DNA of the CDR3: TGCAGCGTTGAAGATGGGGGTCGGACGGCCCAGTACTTC. Translating it yields CSVEDGGRTAQYF. The whole variable domain, remainder taken from reference TRBV29-1 and TRBJ2-5, is SAVISQKPSRDICQRGTSLTIQCQVDSQVTMMFWYRQQPGQSLTLIATANQGSEATYESGFVIDKFPISRPNLTFSTLTVSNMSPEDSSIYLCSVEDGGRTAQYFGPGTRLLVL.

The sample holds a few counts of this clonotype. The chain couples TRBV5-1 to TRBJ2-3; TRBD2 matches at 7 bases. The CDR3 is made up of 14 amino acids. The V segment lost 10 bases and the J segment 3 bases; nucleotides outside the gene matches: 11. The germline V gene encodes CDR1 SGHRS and CDR2 YFSETQ. CDR3 sequence: CASRRGDGTDTQYF. In DNA form, the CDR3 reads TGCGCCTCTAGACGGGGGGATGGAACAGATACGCAGTATTTT.

J is TRBJ2-1 and V is TRBV12-3 or TRBV12-4, with 10 bases lining up with TRBD2. There are 15 residues in the CDR3. After removal of 1 base from V and 6 bases from J, the junction contained 3 bases not matched to a gene. CDR3 sequence reads: CASSLGSSGGNEQFF. CDR3 coding DNA: TGTGCCAGCAGTTTAGGATCTAGCGGGGGCAATGAGCAGTTCTTC.

The V call is TRBV3-1, the J call TRBJ2-1; D possibly corresponds to TRBD1 (7 bases). The V gene lost 8 bases and the J gene lost 2 bases, with 22 bases spanning the gap. Germline CDR1 LGHDT, CDR2 YNNKEL (reference sequence). The CDR3 sequence is 17 residues long. The CDR3 DNA reads TGTGCCAGCTGCCCCAGGGGGGAAGGGCTCCCCTACAATGAGCAGTTCTTC. Translation: CASCPRGEGLPYNEQFF.

The chain is built from TRBV7-2 and TRBJ2-7, with D possibly matching TRBD1 (6 bases). V gave up 5 bases and J gave up 3 bases, with 11 bases separating them. Per the germline V gene, CDR1 is SGHTA and CDR2 is FQGNSA. This CDR3 is built from 13 residues. The CDR3 DNA reads as TGTGCCAGCAGCACTAGGGACAACTACGAGCAGTACTTC. Residues: CASSTRDNYEQYF.

This clonotype appeared many times. The chain combines TRBV20-1 with TRBJ1-1; 7 bases align to TRBD1. This CDR3 is 11 amino acids long. J lost 8 bases, V lost 5 bases, and 5 bases had no gene match. Germline assignment: CDR1 DFQATT and CDR2 SNEGSKA (reference sequence). The CDR3, as DNA: TGCAGTGCTCAGACAGGGACCGAAGCTTTCTTT. Protein sequence: CSAQTGTEAFF.

This clonotype was observed many times. The V gene is TRBV29-1, the J gene TRBJ2-2; TRBD1 might be the D (5 bases). The germline V gene encodes CDR1 SQVTM and CDR2 ANQGSEA. The CDR3 covers 13 residues. The V gene lost 4 bases and the J gene lost 4 bases, with 10 bases spanning the gap. The CDR3 sequence is CSVGRGSTGELFF. The CDR3 DNA reads TGCAGCGTTGGAAGGGGAAGCACCGGGGAGCTGTTTTTT.

This clonotype has just a few counts. The V call is TRBV5-1, the J call TRBJ2-7, with 9 bases fitting TRBD1. The germline V gene has CDR1 SGHRS and CDR2 YFSETQ. CDR3 length: 15 residues. V dropped 3 bases and J dropped 6; count of bases not matched to a gene: 10. For the CDR3, the DNA is TGCGCCAGCAGCTCGCAGGGACAGGGACCCTCCGAGCAGTACTTC. Its translation is CASSSQGQGPSEQYF. Together with reference TRBV5-1 and TRBJ2-7, the CDR3 gives the full variable domain: KAGVTQTPRYLIKTRGQQVTLSCSPISGHRSVSWYQQTPGQGLQFLFEYFSETQRNKGNFPGRFSGRQFSNSRSEMNVSTLELGDSALYLCASSSQGQGPSEQYFGPGTRLTVT.

This clonotype occurred a few times. CDR3 residues: CSVLSIGGMGQGPDTQYF. The CDR3 nucleotides are TGCAGCGTACTCTCGATAGGGGGGATGGGACAGGGCCCAGATACGCAGTATTTT. This rearrangement joins TRBV29-1 to TRBJ2-3, with 9 bases fitting TRBD1. V gave up 6 bases and J gave up 4 bases; unmatched junction bases: 20. Germline CDR1 reads SQVTM; CDR2 reads ANQGSEA. The CDR3 sequence is 18 residues long.

This clonotype was picked up many times. V and J are TRBV5-1 and TRBJ1-5, with 10 bases identical to TRBD1. V gave up 5 bases and J gave up 2 bases; unmatched junction bases: 4. The CDR3 covers 15 residues. Per the germline V gene, CDR1 is SGHRS and CDR2 is YFSETQ. CDR3 nucleotide sequence: TGCGCCAGCAGGCCCGGGACAGGGGGCAATCAGCCCCAGCATTTT. Translated, it gives CASRPGTGGNQPQHF.

There are many counts of this clonotype. The V and J genes are TRBV24-1 and TRBJ2-1, with D possibly TRBD2 on 6 matching bases. This CDR3 comprises 13 residues. CDR1 and CDR2 from the germline V gene are KGHDR and SFDVKD. Deletions cut 3 bases from V and 9 bases from J, with 11 bases between. The CDR3 region is CATSDGLSSEQFF. The CDR3 region has the DNA TGTGCCACCAGTGATGGACTATCGAGTGAGCAGTTCTTC.

This chain connects TRBV18 to TRBJ1-2, with D possibly TRBD1 on 6 matching bases. Germline CDR1 is KGHSH and CDR2 is LQKENI. The ends were cut back, 2 bases at V and 8 bases at J, with 15 bases in the middle. The CDR3 contains 14 residues. The CDR3 loop is CASSPGRDTGGYTF. Written as DNA, the CDR3 is TGTGCCAGCTCACCAGGGCGGGACACCGGAGGCTACACCTTC.

The V and J genes are TRBV5-1 and TRBJ2-5; weak D call: TRBD1 (7 bases). The CDR3 sequence is 14 residues long. V lost 4 bases and J lost 5, with 15 bases in between. The germline gives CDR1 SGHRS, CDR2 YFSETQ. The CDR3 DNA is TGCGCCAGCAGCGCCGGAGGGGGCGCCGAGACCCAGTACTTC. Translated: CASSAGGGAETQYF.

Only a few counts were recorded for this clonotype. V and J are TRBV7-2 and TRBJ2-5; D is unclear. The V gene lost 5 bases and the J gene lost 3 bases, with 16 bases spanning the gap. Germline loops: CDR1 SGHTA, CDR2 FQGNSA. This CDR3 contains 15 residues. The CDR3 coding sequence is TGTGCCAGCAGCATCGGCCTATTAGTGGAAGAGACCCAGTACTTC. Translating it yields CASSIGLLVEETQYF.

This clonotype has a handful of counts. The V gene is TRBV11-2, the J gene TRBJ2-5; D unclear. Germline CDR1 and CDR2: SGHAT and FQNNGV. The CDR3 is 13 amino acids. Trimming removed 0 bases from V and 5 bases from J, with 7 bases in between. CDR3 in amino acids: CASSLEPIETQYF. As DNA, the CDR3 is TGTGCCAGCAGCTTAGAACCCATTGAGACCCAGTACTTC.

This sequence joins TRBV10-3 and TRBJ1-1; 7 bases line up with TRBD1. Germline loops: CDR1 ENHRY, CDR2 SYGVKD. This CDR3 has 16 residues. Trimming removed 7 bases from V and 5 bases from J; junction bases left unmatched: 16. CDR3 sequence reads: CAITPSTGARNTEAFF. CDR3 nucleotide sequence: TGTGCCATCACCCCCAGTACAGGGGCCCGGAATACTGAAGCTTTCTTT.

This clonotype was seen more than once but under ten times. The chain is built from TRBV18 and TRBJ2-7, with D perhaps TRBD1 or TRBD2 (5 bases each). The CDR3 contains 14 residues. V shed 6 bases and J shed 7 bases, with 19 bases lying between them. Germline assignment: CDR1 KGHSH and CDR2 LQKENI. CDR3: CASSSGTALREQYF. In DNA, the CDR3 is TGTGCCAGCTCTTCCGGGACGGCGCTACGAGAGCAGTACTTC.

The chain joins TRBV20-1 to TRBJ1-1, with 10 bases aligning to TRBD1. CDR1 is DFQATT and CDR2 is SNEGSKA in the germline V gene (reference sequence). After removal of 3 bases from V and 4 bases from J, the junction contained 5 bases not matched to a gene. The length of the CDR3 is 14 residues. The CDR3 spells CSARAGTGVTEAFF. Here the CDR3 DNA reads TGCAGTGCTAGGGCAGGGACAGGGGTCACTGAAGCTTTCTTT.

This clonotype was seen a few times. V gene TRBV5-1 combines with J gene TRBJ2-3; no clear D gene. This CDR3 has 14 amino acids. Germline values: CDR1 SGHRS, CDR2 YFSETQ. Trimming shortened V by 2 bases and J by 1 base, and 8 bases separated the two germline ends. This CDR3 reads CASSFRSGTDTQYF. CDR3 DNA: TGCGCCAGCAGCTTTAGAAGCGGCACAGATACGCAGTATTTT.

V is TRBV5-1 and J is TRBJ2-5; the D gene is possibly TRBD1 (6 bases). With 4 bases removed from V and 4 bases from J, the gap between germline ends came to 14 bases. This CDR3 is built from 14 residues. Germline CDR1 and CDR2: SGHRS and YFSETQ. This CDR3 reads CASSLDRLGETQYF. The CDR3 DNA sequence: TGCGCCAGCAGCCTCGACAGGTTGGGAGAGACCCAGTACTTC.

The table lists this clonotype with a few counts. The V gene is TRBV3-1, the J gene TRBJ2-1, with 13 bases identical to TRBD2. Germline CDR1 LGHDT, CDR2 YNNKEL (reference sequence). The junction had 6 bases not matched to a gene; V was cut back by 5 bases and J by 8 bases. The CDR3 consists of 15 residues. The CDR3 spells CASSTRLAGGDEQFF. In DNA form, the CDR3 reads TGTGCCAGCAGCACCCGACTAGCGGGAGGCGATGAGCAGTTCTTC.

The chain couples TRBV6-2 or TRBV6-3 to TRBJ2-7, with TRBD2 matching over 10 bases. Unmatched junction bases numbered 5, after V lost 6 bases and J lost 0 bases. CDR1 and CDR2 from the germline V gene are MNHEY and SVGEGT. CDR3 length: 15 amino acids. The CDR3 loop reads CASRPTSGISYEQYF. As DNA, the CDR3 is TGTGCCAGCAGACCAACTAGCGGGATCTCCTACGAGCAGTACTTC.

This clonotype was seen repeatedly, ten times or more. The chain uses TRBV12-3 or TRBV12-4 and TRBJ1-2; D call uncertain. Trimming took off 3 bases at V and 0 bases at J, with 2 bases between the two ends. The CDR3 consists of 12 residues. The CDR3 here is CASSFSNYGYTF. The CDR3 DNA sequence: TGTGCCAGCAGTTTCTCTAACTATGGCTACACCTTC.

This clonotype was recorded at least ten times. The chain carries TRBV4-2 and TRBJ2-7, with 8 nucleotides matching TRBD2. The V and J ends lost 0 bases and 3 bases, in that order; junction bases with no gene match: 7. The germline V gene encodes CDR1 LGHNA and CDR2 YNFKEQ. This CDR3 is 16 amino acids long. The CDR3 region has the DNA TGTGCCAGCAGCCAAGATCTTCGGACTAGCAGCTACGAGCAGTACTTC. It yields the protein CASSQDLRTSSYEQYF.

This clonotype was detected ten times or more. V and J are TRBV29-1 and TRBJ2-1, with unresolved D. From germline, CDR1 is SQVTM and CDR2 ANQGSEA. With 6 bases removed from V and 0 bases from J, the gap between germline ends came to 18 bases. This CDR3 has 16 residues. CDR3 in amino acids: CSVPQPPDISYNEQFF. The CDR3 coding sequence is TGCAGCGTCCCCCAACCTCCAGATATCTCCTACAATGAGCAGTTCTTC.

The rearrangement joins TRBV20-1 to TRBJ1-5, with 7 positions matching TRBD1. The CDR3 length is 15 residues. Germline assignment: CDR1 DFQATT and CDR2 SNEGSKA (reference sequence). J gave up 5 bases and V 6 bases, and 13 bases lay outside the gene matches. This CDR3 is CSAKQGGQADQPQHF. Written as DNA, the CDR3 is TGCAGTGCCAAGCAGGGAGGACAGGCAGATCAGCCCCAGCATTTT.

This clonotype was recorded once. The genes are TRBV5-6 and TRBJ2-3; 9 bases match TRBD2. Germline CDR1 reads SGHDT; CDR2 reads YYEEEE. The CDR3 is made up of 19 amino acids. J gave up 3 bases and V 5 bases, and 19 bases lay outside the gene matches. Here the CDR3 reads CASRFLFQLAGGRTDTQYF. The CDR3 nucleotides read TGTGCCAGCAGGTTTTTGTTCCAGCTTGCGGGAGGGAGGACAGATACGCAGTATTTT.

The chain links TRBV10-2 to TRBJ2-2; the match to TRBD2 covers 8 bases. Germline CDR1 and CDR2: WSHSY and SAAADI. With V trimmed by 5 bases and J by 1 base, 9 bases remained unmatched. The CDR3 has 17 amino acids. The CDR3 loop is CASSPGLAMGNTGELFF. In DNA, the CDR3 is TGCGCCAGCAGTCCTGGACTAGCCATGGGGAACACCGGGGAGCTGTTTTTT.